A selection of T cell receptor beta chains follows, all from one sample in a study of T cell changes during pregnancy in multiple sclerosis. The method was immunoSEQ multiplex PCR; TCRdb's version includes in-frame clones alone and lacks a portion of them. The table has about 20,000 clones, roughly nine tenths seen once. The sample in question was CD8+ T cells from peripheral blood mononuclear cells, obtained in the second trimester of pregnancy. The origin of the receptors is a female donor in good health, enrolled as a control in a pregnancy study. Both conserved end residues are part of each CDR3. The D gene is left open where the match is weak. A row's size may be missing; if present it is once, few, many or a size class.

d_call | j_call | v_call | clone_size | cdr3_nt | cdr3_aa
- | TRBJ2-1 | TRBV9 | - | TGTGCCAGCAGCGTAGGAGGGGGTTACAATGAGCAGTTCTTC | CASSVGGGYNEQFF
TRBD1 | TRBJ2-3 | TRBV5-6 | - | TGTGCCAGCGGAGTCGCCGACAGGGGGGGTACAGATACGCAGTATTTT | CASGVADRGGTDTQYF
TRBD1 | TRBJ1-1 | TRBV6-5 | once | TGTGCCAGCCATGCCGGACAGGGGCAAGAAGCTTTCTTT | CASHAGQGQEAFF
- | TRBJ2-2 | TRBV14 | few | TGTGCCAGCCGAACTGAGGGGACTGCTAACACCGGGGAGCTGTTTTTT | CASRTEGTANTGELFF
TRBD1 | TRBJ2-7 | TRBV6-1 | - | TGTGCCAGCAGCGATACAGGGGTGGACGAGCAGTACTTC | CASSDTGVDEQYF
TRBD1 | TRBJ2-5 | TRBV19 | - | TGTGCCAGTAGCATCAATCCAATGGGGACAGGGGCCGAAGAGACCCAGTACTTC | CASSINPMGTGAEETQYF
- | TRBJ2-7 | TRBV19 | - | TGTGCCAGTAGTATTGTAGCAGAGGCCTACGAGCAGTACTTC | CASSIVAEAYEQYF
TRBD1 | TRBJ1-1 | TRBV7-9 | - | TGTGCCAGCAGCCCCATTCAAGGGACAGACACTGAAGCTTTCTTT | CASSPIQGTDTEAFF
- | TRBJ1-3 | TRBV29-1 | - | TGCAGCGTTGTGGGGGCGGGAGGGGAAGACACTGGAAACACCATATATTTT | CSVVGAGGEDTGNTIYF
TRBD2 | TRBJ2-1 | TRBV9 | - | TGTGCCAGCACCACCGGACTAGCGGACCGGGGTGAGCAGTTCTTC | CASTTGLADRGEQFF
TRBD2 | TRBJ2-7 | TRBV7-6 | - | TGTGCCAGCAGCTTGGGGGCTAGCGGGGTCAACGAGCAGTACTTC | CASSLGASGVNEQYF
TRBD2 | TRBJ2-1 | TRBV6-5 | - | TGTGCCAGCAGTTACTTTCATAGCGGGGGGGCTAATGAGCAGTTCTTC | CASSYFHSGGANEQFF
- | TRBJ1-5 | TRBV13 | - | TGTGCCAGCAGCGTCAGGGGTAGCAATCAGCCCCAGCATTTT | CASSVRGSNQPQHF
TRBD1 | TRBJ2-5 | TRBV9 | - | TGTGCCAGCAGCCCAGGGGGCCAAGAGACCCAGTACTTC | CASSPGGQETQYF
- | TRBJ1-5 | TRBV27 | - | TGTGCCAGCAGTTCCGAGGGGGGGAATAATCAGCCCCAGCATTTT | CASSSEGGNNQPQHF
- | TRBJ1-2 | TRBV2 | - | TGTGCCAGCAGCCTGGTGGAGGGCTACACCTTC | CASSLVEGYTF
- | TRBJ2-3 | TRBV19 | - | TGTGCCAGTAAGGAGGGAAGCTCTAGCACAGATACGCAGTATTTT | CASKEGSSSTDTQYF
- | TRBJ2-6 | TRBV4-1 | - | TGCGCCAGCAGCCAAGATCTAGGGGCTGGGGCCAACGTCCTGACTTTC | CASSQDLGAGANVLTF
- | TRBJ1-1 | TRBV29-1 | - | TGCAGCGTTGGCGAGGGTTCGGGTGAAGCTTTCTTT | CSVGEGSGEAFF
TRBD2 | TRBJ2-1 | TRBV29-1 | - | TGCAGCGTTGATACCCACAGGACTAGCGGGTCAGGTGAGCAGTTCTTC | CSVDTHRTSGSGEQFF
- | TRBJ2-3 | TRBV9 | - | TGTGCCAGCAGCGTAGGACAGCTAACAGATACGCAGTATTTT | CASSVGQLTDTQYF
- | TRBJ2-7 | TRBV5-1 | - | TGCGCCAGCAGCTTGGTTATCGGCGGGGACTACGAGCAGTACTTC | CASSLVIGGDYEQYF
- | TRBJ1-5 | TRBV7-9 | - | TGTGCCAGCAGCCATACAGGGAATCAGCCCCAGCATTTT | CASSHTGNQPQHF
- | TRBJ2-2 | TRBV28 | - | TGTGCCAGCAGCAGGGCATCGAACACCGGGGAGCTGTTTTTT | CASSRASNTGELFF